This T cell receptor (beta chain) was recorded in a study of long-term antiretroviral therapy in people with HIV. CDR1 is SGHNT, CDR2 YYREEE, per germline (reference sequence). This CDR3 is built from 13 residues. Germline trimming cut 4 bases from V and 8 bases from J; bases unmatched to any gene: 5. Sequencing relied on immunoSEQ assay v3.0, run at survey level. Profiled with immunoSEQ multiplex PCR; TCRdb holds only in-frame clones, not every one. The sample has 16,000 or so clones, around 80% seen once. The genes are TRBV5-4 and TRBJ1-2; 10 nucleotides match TRBD1. This sequence originates from a middle-aged man with HIV. The specimen comprised unsorted PBMCs, sampled 2.1 years after starting antiretroviral therapy. The CDR3 is CASSARDRGGYTF. The CDR3 coding sequence is TGTGCCAGCAGCGCCCGGGACAGGGGAGGCTACACCTTC.